This T cell receptor (beta chain) was sequenced for a study of cytomegalovirus exposure and HLA in healthy donors. Primers: 60 Vbeta forward and 13 Jbeta reverse. Assay: immunoSEQ multiplex PCR; the TCRdb copy retains only in-frame clones and omits some. The sample has around 150,000 clones; 76% are singletons. This clone was observed a handful of times. Its antigen is currently unknown. The CDR3 has 14 amino acids. Trimming at V came to 5 bases and at J to 2 bases, leaving 1 base not matched to a gene. Germline assignment: CDR1 SEHNR and CDR2 FQNEAQ (reference sequence). Findings and limits, study-wide: Highest at DRB1 and lowest at HLA-C, TCR association rates differed among HLA loci in a later analysis. The study labeled more than 150 TCR beta chains cytomegalovirus-associated. Many donors carried some public TCRs, although rarity characterized most TCR sequences. In an earlier analysis, most TCR beta V segments were productive about 87% or about 30% of the time.

Sample: PBMCs. The sequence was collected from a male donor in good health and CMV-seronegative. The V call is TRBV7-9, the J call TRBJ2-1, with 9 bases identical to TRBD1. The CDR3 spells CASSRQGAYNEQFF. The CDR3 region has the DNA TGTGCCAGCAGCCGACAGGGGGCCTACAATGAGCAGTTCTTC. Looking up the rest from reference TRBV7-9 and TRBJ2-1 gives the full variable domain: DTGVSQNPRHKITKRGQNVTFRCDPISEHNRLYWYRQTLGQGPEFLTYFQNEAQLEKSRLLSDRFSAERPKGSFSTLEIQRTEQGDSAMYLCASSRQGAYNEQFFGPGTRLTVL.